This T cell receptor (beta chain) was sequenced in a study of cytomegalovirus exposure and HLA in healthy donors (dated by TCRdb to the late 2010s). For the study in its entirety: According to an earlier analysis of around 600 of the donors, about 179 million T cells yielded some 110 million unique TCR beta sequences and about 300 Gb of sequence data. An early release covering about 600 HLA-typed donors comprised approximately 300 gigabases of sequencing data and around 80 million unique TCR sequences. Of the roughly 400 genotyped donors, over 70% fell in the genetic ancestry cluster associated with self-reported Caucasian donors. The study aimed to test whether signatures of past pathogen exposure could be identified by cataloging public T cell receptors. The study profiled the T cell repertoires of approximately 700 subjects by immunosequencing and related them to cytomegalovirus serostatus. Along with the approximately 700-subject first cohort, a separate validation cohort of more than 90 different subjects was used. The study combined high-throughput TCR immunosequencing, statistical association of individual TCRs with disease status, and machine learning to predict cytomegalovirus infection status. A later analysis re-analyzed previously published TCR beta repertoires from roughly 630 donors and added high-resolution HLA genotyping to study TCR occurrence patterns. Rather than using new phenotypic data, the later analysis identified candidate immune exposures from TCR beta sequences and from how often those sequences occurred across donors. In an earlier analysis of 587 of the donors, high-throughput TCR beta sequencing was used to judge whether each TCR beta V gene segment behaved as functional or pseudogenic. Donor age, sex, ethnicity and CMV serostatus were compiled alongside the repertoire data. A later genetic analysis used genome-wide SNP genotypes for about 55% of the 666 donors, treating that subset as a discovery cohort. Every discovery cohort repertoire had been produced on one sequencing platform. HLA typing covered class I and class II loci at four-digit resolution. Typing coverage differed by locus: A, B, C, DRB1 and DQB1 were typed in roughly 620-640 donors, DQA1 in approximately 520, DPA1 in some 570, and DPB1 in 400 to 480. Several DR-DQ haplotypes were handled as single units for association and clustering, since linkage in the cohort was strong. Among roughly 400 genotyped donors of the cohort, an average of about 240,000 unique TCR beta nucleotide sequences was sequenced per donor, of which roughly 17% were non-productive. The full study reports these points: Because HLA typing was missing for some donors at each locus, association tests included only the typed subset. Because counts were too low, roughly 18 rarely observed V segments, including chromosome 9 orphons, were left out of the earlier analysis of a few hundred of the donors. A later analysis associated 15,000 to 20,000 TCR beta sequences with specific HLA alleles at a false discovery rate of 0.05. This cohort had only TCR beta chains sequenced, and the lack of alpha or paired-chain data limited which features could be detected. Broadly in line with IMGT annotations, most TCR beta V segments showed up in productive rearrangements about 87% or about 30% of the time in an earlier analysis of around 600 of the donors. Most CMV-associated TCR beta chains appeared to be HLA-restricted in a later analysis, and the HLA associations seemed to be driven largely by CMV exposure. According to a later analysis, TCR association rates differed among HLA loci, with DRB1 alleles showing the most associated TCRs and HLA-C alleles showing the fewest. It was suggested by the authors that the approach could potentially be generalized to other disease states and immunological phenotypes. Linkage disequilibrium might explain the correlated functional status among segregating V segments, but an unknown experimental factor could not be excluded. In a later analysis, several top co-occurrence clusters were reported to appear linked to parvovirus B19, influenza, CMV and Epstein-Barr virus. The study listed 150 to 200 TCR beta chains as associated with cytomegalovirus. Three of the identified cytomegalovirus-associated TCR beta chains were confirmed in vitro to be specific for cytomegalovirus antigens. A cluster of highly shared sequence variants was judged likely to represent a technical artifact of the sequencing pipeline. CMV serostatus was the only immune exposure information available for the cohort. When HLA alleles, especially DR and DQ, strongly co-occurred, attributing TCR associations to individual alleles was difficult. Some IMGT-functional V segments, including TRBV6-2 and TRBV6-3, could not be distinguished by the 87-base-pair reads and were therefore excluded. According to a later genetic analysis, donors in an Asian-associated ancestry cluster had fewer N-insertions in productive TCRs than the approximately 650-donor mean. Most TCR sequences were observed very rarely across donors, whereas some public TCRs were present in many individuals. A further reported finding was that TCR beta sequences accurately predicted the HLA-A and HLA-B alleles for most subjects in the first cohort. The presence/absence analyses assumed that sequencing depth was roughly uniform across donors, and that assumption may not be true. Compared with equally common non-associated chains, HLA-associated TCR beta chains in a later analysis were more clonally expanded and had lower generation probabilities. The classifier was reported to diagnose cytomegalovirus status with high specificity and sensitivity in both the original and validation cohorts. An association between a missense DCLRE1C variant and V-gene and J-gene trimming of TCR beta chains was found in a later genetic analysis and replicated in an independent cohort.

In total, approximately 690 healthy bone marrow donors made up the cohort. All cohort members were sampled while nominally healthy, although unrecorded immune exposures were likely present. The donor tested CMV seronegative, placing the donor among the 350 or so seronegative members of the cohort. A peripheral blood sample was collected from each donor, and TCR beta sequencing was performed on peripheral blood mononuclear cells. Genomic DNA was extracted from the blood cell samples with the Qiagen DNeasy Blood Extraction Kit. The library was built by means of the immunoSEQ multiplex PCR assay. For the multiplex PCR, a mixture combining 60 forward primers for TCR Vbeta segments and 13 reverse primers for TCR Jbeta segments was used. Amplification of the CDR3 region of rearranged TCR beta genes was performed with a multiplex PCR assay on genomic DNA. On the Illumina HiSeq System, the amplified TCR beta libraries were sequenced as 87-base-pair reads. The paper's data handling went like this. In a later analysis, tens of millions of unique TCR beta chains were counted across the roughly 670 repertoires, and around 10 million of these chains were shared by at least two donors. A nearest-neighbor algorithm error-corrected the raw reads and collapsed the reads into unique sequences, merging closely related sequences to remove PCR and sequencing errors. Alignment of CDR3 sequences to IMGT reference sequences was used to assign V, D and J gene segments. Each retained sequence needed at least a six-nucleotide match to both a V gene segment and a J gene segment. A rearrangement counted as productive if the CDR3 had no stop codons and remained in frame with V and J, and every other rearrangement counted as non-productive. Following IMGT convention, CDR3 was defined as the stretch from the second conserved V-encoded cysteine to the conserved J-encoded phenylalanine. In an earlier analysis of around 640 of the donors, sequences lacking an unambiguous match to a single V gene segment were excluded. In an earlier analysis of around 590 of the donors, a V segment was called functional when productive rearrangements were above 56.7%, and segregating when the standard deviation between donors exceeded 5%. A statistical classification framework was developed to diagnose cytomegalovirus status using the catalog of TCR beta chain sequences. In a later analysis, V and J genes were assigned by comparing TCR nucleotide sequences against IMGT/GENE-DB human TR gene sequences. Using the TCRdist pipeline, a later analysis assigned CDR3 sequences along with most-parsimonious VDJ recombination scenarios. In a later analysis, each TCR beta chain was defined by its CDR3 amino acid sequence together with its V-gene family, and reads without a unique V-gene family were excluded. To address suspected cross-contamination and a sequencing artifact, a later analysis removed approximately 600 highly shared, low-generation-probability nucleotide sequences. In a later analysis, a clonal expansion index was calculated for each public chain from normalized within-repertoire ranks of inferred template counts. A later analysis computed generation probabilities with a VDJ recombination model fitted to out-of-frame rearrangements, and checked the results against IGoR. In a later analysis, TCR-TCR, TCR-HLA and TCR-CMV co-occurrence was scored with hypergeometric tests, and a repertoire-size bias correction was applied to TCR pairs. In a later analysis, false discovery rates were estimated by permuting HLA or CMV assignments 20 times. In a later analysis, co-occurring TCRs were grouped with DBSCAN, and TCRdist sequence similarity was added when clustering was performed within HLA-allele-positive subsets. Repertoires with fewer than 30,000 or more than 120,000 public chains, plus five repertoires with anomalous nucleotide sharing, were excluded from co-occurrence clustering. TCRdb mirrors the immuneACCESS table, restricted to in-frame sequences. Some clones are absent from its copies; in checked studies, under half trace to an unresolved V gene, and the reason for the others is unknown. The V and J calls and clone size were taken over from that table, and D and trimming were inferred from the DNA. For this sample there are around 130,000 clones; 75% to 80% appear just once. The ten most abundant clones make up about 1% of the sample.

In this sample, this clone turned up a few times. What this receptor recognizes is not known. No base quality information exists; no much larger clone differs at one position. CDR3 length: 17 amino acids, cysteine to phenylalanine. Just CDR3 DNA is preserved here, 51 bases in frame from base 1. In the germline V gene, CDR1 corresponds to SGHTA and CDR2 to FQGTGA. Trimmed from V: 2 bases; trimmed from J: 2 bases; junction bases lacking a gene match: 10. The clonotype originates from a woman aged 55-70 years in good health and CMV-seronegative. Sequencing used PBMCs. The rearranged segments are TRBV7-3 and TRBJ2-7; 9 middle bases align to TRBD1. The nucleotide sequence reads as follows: TGTGCCAGCAGCTTAGGTCCCCCGGGACAGGGTCCCTACGAGCAGTACTTC. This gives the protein CASSLGPPGQGPYEQYF.